The 17 T cell receptor beta chains in this list originate from one sample, sequenced in a study of T cell repertoires in cytomegalovirus infection. TCRdb reprocessed the reads with MiXCR, giving one entry per CDR3 protein. The sample includes 200,000 to 250,000 distinct CDR3 sequences, roughly 34% of them seen just once. The antigens of these receptors remain unknown. Material: CD8+ T cells from cultured PBMCs, obtained from culture after CMV antigen stimulation. These receptor sequences come from a human donor in good health (CMV status not recorded). Some clones in this sample may be carry-over from other donors' samples.

Written as DNA, the CDR3 is TGTGCCAGCAGTTTGACGGGAGTTCTAGCCAAAAACATTCAGTACTTC. Translation: CASSLTGVLAKNIQYF. V and J are TRBV28 and TRBJ2-4, with TRBD2 as a possible D gene (6 bases). CDR1 MDHEN and CDR2 SYDVKM come from the germline V gene. Deletions cut 3 bases from V and 0 bases from J, with 12 bases between. This CDR3 region has 16 residues.

This clonotype was seen at least ten times. V is TRBV27 and J is TRBJ2-7; the D gene is possibly TRBD2 (6 bases). CDR3 length equals 14 residues. The V gene lost 6 bases and the J gene lost 4 bases, with 16 bases spanning the gap. The germline V gene has CDR1 MNHEY and CDR2 SMNVEV (reference sequence). The CDR3 DNA is TGTGCCAGCAGGGGTACGGGGGTACTATACGAGCAGTACTTC. It translates to CASRGTGVLYEQYF.

The chain has TRBV25-1 and TRBJ2-1, with 9 bases fitting TRBD2. This CDR3 spans 16 amino acids. The trim removed 0 bases at V and 5 bases at J, leaving 5 bases unmatched. CDR1 is MGHDK and CDR2 is SYGVNS in the germline V gene. CDR3 amino acids: CASSEYLAGRHNEQFF. CDR3 DNA sequence: TGTGCCAGCAGTGAATATCTAGCGGGGAGGCACAATGAGCAGTTCTTC.

The table lists this clonotype with a few counts. V is TRBV27 and J is TRBJ1-2; no firm D call. V was pared by 6 bases and J by 8 bases, with 13 bases between. Germline V CDR1 and CDR2: MNHEY, SMNVEV (reference sequence). The CDR3 loop spans 12 amino acids. The CDR3 here is CASRTGLEGYTF. Written as DNA, the CDR3 is TGTGCCAGCAGGACGGGTCTGGAGGGCTACACCTTC.

The chain has TRBV7-3 and TRBJ2-2, with D tentatively TRBD1 (5 bases). This CDR3 contains 16 residues. The germline CDR1 and CDR2 sequences are SGHTA and FQGTGA. The V end was cut by 5 bases, the J end by 3 bases, with 16 bases between. The CDR3 DNA is TGTGCCAGCAGCCTAGGTTTAGGGGCGGACACCGGGGAGCTGTTTTTT. Its protein product is CASSLGLGADTGELFF.

CDR3 DNA: TGTGCCATCAGTGAAGGCCTGTTGGGGACTAGCACAGATACGCAGTATTTT. Translation gives CAISEGLLGTSTDTQYF. The rearrangement uses TRBV10-3 and TRBJ2-3; tentatively, D is TRBD2 (6 bases). The CDR3 has 17 residues. The V gene lost 3 bases and the J gene lost 0 bases, with 16 bases spanning the gap. Germline CDR1 reads ENHRY; CDR2 reads SYGVKD.

This chain connects TRBV19 to TRBJ1-1, with a weak D call TRBD1 (5 bases). Germline CDR1 is LNHDA and CDR2 is SQIVND (reference sequence). V lost 11 bases and J 5 bases, leaving 18 bases between the germline ends. CDR3 length equals 13 residues. For the CDR3, the DNA is TGTGCCGTTACCTCCGGGACGGGGACTGAAGCTTTCTTT. Encoded protein: CAVTSGTGTEAFF. The entire variable domain, with the rest obtained from reference TRBV19 and TRBJ1-1, is as follows: DGGITQSPKYLFRKEGQNVTLSCEQNLNHDAMYWYRQDPGQGLRLIYYSQIVNDFQKGDIAEGYSVSREKKESFPLTVTSAQKNPTAFYLCAVTSGTGTEAFFGQGTRLTVV.

This clonotype was counted between two and nine times. The gene calls are TRBV27 and TRBJ2-5; D tentatively reads TRBD1 or TRBD2 (5 bases each). CDR1 and CDR2 (germline): MNHEY, SMNVEV (reference sequence). Trimming took off 4 bases at V and 7 bases at J, with 13 bases between the two ends. This CDR3 has 13 residues. The CDR3 DNA sequence: TGTGCCAGCAGTTGGGCGACTACAGGGACCCAGTACTTC. Its protein is CASSWATTGTQYF.

V is TRBV6-2 or TRBV6-3 and J is TRBJ1-5; a possible D gene is TRBD1 (5 bases). Germline CDR1 reads MNHEY; CDR2 reads SVGEGT. V was clipped by 0 bases and J by 4 bases, with 13 bases between them. The CDR3 extends over 16 amino acids. DNA of the CDR3: TGTGCCAGCAGTTACTCGAGGGACCCTGGGAATCAGCCCCAGCATTTT. It encodes CASSYSRDPGNQPQHF.

This clonotype was detected many times. This CDR3 reads CASSLTGTDNSPLHF. In DNA form, the CDR3 reads TGTGCCAGCAGCTTGACCGGGACAGATAATTCACCCCTCCACTTT. The genes are TRBV7-2 and TRBJ1-6; TRBD1 agrees at 7 bases. CDR3 length equals 15 residues. Looked up from germline, CDR1 is SGHTA and CDR2 is FQGNSA. The V and J ends lost 3 bases and 5 bases, in that order; junction bases with no gene match: 4.

The sample holds a few counts of this clonotype. CDR3 sequence reads: CASSLSVTDTQYF. The CDR3 coding sequence is TGTGCCAGCAGTTTATCAGTAACAGATACGCAGTATTTT. This chain links TRBV27 with TRBJ2-3; no clear D gene. The V gene's germline CDR1 is MNHEY and CDR2 SMNVEV (reference sequence). The ends were cut back, 0 bases at V and 3 bases at J, with 4 bases in the middle. CDR3 length equals 13 residues.

The V gene is TRBV27, the J gene TRBJ2-7, with a weak D call TRBD2 (7 bases). Germline CDR1 and CDR2: MNHEY and SMNVEV (reference sequence). This CDR3 is built from 14 residues. The ends were cut back, 5 bases at V and 6 bases at J, with 17 bases in the middle. The CDR3 region is CASSDEGGEVEQYF. As DNA, the CDR3 is TGTGCCAGCAGTGATGAGGGGGGGGAGGTCGAGCAGTACTTC.

The J gene is TRBJ1-1, the V gene TRBV25-1, with unresolved D. Germline V gives CDR1 MGHDK, CDR2 SYGVNS. The CDR3 consists of 10 residues. Trimming took off 11 bases at V and 6 bases at J, with 10 bases between the two ends. CDR3 coding DNA: TGTGCCGCGGGGAGTTCTGAAGCTTTCTTT. The encoded protein is CAAGSSEAFF.

This clonotype was seen ten or more times. The chain couples TRBV7-6 to TRBJ1-1; a possible D gene is TRBD1 (5 bases). The V end lost 5 bases, the J end lost 2 bases, and 15 bases lay between the germline ends. Germline CDR1 is SGHVS and CDR2 is FNYEAQ. This CDR3 region has 15 residues. CDR3 sequence reads: CASSPNRNPNTEAFF. CDR3 in DNA: TGTGCCAGCAGCCCAAACAGGAATCCAAACACTGAAGCTTTCTTT.

This clonotype is labeled medium-sized. The J gene is TRBJ1-1, the V gene TRBV19; D is unclear. From germline, CDR1 is LNHDA and CDR2 SQIVND (reference sequence). CDR3 length: 16 residues. The ends were cut back, 5 bases at V and 0 bases at J, with 16 bases in the middle. The CDR3, as DNA: TGTGCCAGTAGTCTCCGGGCAGAGAGAATGAACACTGAAGCTTTCTTT. Amino acids: CASSLRAERMNTEAFF.

The chain combines TRBV19 with TRBJ2-7; 15 bases fit TRBD2. J gave up 6 bases and V 5 bases, and 2 bases lay outside the gene matches. This CDR3 contains 14 residues. Germline lookup yields CDR1 LNHDA and CDR2 SQIVND (reference sequence). CDR3 in amino acids: CASSPGLAGGEQYF. CDR3 sequence (DNA): TGTGCCAGTAGTCCGGGACTAGCGGGAGGCGAGCAGTACTTC.

The chain links TRBV9 to TRBJ1-5, with 8 bases that match TRBD1. With 4 bases clipped from V and 7 bases from J, the junction kept 10 bases outside the gene matches. This CDR3 is built from 15 residues. Germline V lookup: CDR1 SGDLS, CDR2 YYNGEE. The CDR3 region is CASSSTGGTGQPQHF. CDR3 sequence (DNA): TGTGCCAGCAGCTCCACAGGGGGTACGGGGCAGCCCCAGCATTTT.